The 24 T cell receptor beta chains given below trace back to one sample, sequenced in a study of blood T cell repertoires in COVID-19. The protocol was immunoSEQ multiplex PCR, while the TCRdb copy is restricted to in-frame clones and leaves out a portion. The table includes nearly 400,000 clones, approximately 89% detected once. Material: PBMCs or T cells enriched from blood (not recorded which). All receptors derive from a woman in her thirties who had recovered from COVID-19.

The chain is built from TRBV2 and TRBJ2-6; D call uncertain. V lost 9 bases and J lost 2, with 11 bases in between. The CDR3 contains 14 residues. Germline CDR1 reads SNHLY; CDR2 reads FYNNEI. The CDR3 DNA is TGTGCCAGTACCTTTACTACTGGGGCCAACGTCCTGACTTTC. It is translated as CASTFTTGANVLTF. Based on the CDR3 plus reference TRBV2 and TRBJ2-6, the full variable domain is EPEVTQTPSHQVTQMGQEVILRCVPISNHLYFYWYRQILGQKVEFLVSFYNNEISEKSEIFDDQFSVERPDGSNFTLKIRSTKLEDSAMYFCASTFTTGANVLTFGAGSRLTVL.

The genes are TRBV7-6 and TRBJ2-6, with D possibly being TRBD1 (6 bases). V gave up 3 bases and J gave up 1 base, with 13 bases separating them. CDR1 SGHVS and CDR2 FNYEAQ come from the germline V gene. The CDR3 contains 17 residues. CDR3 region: CASSFRPTGSGANVLTF. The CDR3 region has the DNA TGTGCCAGCAGCTTTCGTCCGACAGGATCTGGGGCCAACGTCCTGACTTTC.

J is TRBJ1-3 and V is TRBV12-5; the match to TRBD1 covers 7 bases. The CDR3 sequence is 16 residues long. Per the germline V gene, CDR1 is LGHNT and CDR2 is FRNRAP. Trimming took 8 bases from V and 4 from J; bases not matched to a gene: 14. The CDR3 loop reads CASLQNRGRLGNTIYF. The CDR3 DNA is TGTGCTAGTCTTCAAAACAGGGGACGCTTAGGAAACACCATATATTTT. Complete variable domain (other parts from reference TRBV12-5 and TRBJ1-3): DARVTQTPRHKVTEMGQEVTMRCQPILGHNTVFWYRQTMMQGLELLAYFRNRAPLDDSGMPKDRFSAEMPDATLATLKIQPSEPRDSAVYFCASLQNRGRLGNTIYFGEGSWLTVV.

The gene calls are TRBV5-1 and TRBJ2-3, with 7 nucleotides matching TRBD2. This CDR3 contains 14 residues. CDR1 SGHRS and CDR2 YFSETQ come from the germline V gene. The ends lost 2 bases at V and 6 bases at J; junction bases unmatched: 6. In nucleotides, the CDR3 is TGCGCCAGCAGCTTTTCCGCGGGAGAGGATACGCAGTATTTT. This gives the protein CASSFSAGEDTQYF.

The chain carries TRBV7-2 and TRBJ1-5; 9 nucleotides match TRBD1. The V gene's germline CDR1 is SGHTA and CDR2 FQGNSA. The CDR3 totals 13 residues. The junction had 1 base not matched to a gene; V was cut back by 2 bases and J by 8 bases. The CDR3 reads CASSLTGGKPQHF. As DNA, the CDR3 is TGTGCCAGCAGCTTAACAGGGGGCAAGCCCCAGCATTTT.

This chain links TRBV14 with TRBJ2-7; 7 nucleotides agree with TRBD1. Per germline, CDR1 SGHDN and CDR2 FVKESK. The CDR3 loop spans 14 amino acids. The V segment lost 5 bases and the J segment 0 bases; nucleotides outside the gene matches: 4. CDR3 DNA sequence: TGTGCCAGCAGCTACGACAGGGCCTCCTACGAGCAGTACTTC. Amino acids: CASSYDRASYEQYF.

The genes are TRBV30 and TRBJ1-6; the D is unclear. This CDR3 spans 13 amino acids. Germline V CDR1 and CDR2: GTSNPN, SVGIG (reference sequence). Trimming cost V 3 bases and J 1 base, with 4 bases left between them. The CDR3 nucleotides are TGTGCCTGGAGGGAGTCCTATAATTCACCCCTCCACTTT. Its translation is CAWRESYNSPLHF.

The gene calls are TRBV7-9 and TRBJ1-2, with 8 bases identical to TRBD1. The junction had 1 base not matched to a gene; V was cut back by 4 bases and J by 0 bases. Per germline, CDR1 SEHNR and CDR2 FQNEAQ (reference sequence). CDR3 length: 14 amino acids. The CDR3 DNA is TGTGCCAGCAGCTCGGACAGGGCTAACTATGGCTACACCTTC. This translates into CASSSDRANYGYTF.

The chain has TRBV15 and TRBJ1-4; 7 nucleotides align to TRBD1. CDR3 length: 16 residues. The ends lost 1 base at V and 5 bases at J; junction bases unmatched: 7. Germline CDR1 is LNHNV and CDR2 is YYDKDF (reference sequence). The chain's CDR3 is CATSRGFTGANEKLFF. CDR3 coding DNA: TGTGCCACCAGCAGAGGCTTCACAGGGGCGAATGAAAAACTGTTTTTT. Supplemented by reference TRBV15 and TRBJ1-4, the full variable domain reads DAMVIQNPRYQVTQFGKPVTLSCSQTLNHNVMYWYQQKSSQAPKLLFHYYDKDFNNEADTPDNFQSRRPNTSFCFLDIRSPGLGDTAMYLCATSRGFTGANEKLFFGSGTQLSVL.

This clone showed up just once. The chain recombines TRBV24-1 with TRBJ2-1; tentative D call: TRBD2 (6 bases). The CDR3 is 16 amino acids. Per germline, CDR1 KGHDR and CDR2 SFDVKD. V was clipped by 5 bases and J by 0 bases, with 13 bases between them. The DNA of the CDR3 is TGTGCCACCAGTGCCCGGGCCGGGAGCTCCTACAATGAGCAGTTCTTC. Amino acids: CATSARAGSSYNEQFF.

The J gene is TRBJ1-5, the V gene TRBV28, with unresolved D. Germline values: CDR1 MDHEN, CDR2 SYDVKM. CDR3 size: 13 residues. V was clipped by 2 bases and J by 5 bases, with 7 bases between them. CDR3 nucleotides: TGTGCCAGCAGTTTAGAGTCGCATCAGCCCCAGCATTTT. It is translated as CASSLESHQPQHF.

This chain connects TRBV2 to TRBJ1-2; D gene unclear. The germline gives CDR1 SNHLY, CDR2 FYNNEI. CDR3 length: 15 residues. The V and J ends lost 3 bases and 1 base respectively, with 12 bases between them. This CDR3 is CASSDGSGVNYGYTF. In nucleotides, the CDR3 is TGTGCCAGCAGTGACGGGTCTGGCGTTAACTATGGCTACACCTTC. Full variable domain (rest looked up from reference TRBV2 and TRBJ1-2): EPEVTQTPSHQVTQMGQEVILRCVPISNHLYFYWYRQILGQKVEFLVSFYNNEISEKSEIFDDQFSVERPDGSNFTLKIRSTKLEDSAMYFCASSDGSGVNYGYTFGSGTRLTVV.

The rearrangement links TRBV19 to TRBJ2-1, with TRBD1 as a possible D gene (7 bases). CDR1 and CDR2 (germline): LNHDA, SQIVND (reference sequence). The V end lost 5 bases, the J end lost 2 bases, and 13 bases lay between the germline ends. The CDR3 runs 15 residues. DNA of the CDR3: TGTGCCAGTAGTGAGCAGGGGGGACCCTACAATGAGCAGTTCTTC. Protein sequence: CASSEQGGPYNEQFF.

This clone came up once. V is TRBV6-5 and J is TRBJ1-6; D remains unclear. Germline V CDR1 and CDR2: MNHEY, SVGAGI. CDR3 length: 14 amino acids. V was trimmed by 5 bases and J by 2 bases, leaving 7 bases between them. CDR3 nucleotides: TGTGCCAGCAGTAGAGAAACCTATAATTCACCCCTCCACTTT. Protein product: CASSRETYNSPLHF.

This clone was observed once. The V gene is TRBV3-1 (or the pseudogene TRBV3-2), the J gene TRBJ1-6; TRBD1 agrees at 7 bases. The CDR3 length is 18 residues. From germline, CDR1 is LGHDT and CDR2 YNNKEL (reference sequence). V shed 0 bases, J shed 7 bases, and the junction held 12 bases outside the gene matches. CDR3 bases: TGTGCCAGCAGCCAAGATAAGGGTTATTGGGACAGAAATTCACCCCTCCACTTT. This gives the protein CASSQDKGYWDRNSPLHF.

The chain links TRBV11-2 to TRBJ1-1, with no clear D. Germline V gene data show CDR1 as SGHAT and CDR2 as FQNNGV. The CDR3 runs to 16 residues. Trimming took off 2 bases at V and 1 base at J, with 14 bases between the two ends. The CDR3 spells CASSLKFGHKNTEAFF. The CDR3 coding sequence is TGTGCCAGCAGCTTAAAGTTTGGGCACAAGAACACTGAAGCTTTCTTT.

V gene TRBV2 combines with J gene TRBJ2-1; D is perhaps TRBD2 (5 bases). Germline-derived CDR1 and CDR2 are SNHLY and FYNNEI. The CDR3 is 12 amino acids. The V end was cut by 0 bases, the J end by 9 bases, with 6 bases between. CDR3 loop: CASSEAGVEQFF. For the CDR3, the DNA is TGTGCCAGCAGTGAAGCGGGAGTTGAGCAGTTCTTC. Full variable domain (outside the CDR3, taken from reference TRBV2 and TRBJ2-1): EPEVTQTPSHQVTQMGQEVILRCVPISNHLYFYWYRQILGQKVEFLVSFYNNEISEKSEIFDDQFSVERPDGSNFTLKIRSTKLEDSAMYFCASSEAGVEQFFGPGTRLTVL.

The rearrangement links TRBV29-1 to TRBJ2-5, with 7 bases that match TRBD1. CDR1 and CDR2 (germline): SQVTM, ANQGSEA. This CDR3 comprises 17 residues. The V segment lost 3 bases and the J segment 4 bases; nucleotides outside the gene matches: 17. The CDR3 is CSVEVQGERFIRETQYF. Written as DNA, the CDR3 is TGCAGCGTTGAGGTCCAGGGGGAGAGGTTTATACGAGAGACCCAGTACTTC.

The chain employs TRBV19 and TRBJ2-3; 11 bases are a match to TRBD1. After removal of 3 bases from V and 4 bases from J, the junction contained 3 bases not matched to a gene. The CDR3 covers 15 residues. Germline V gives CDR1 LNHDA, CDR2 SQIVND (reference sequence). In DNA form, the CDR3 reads TGTGCCAGTAGTATGGGACAGGGGGAGGCAGATACGCAGTATTTT. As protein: CASSMGQGEADTQYF.

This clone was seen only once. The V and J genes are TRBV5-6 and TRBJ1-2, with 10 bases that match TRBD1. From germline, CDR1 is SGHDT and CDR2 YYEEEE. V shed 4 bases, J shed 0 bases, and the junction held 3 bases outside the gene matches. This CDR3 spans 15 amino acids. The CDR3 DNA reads TGTGCCAGCAGCCAAGGACAGGGGGCTAACTATGGCTACACCTTC. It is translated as CASSQGQGANYGYTF.

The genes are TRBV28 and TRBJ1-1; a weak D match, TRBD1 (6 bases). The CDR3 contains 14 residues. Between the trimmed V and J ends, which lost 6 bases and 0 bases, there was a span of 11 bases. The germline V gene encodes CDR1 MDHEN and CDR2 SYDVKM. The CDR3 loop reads CASREQGLNTEAFF. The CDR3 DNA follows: TGTGCCAGCAGGGAACAGGGCCTGAACACTGAAGCTTTCTTT.

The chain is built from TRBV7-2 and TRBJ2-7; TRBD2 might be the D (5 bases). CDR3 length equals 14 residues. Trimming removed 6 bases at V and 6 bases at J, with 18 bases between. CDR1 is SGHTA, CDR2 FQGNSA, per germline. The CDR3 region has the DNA TGTGCCAGCAGTCCCCCCCCGGGGTACCTCGAGCAGTACTTC. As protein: CASSPPPGYLEQYF.

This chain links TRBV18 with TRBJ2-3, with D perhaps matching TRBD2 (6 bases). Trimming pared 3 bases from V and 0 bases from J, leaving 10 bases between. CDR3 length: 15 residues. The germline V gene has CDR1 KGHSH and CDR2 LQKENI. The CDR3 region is CASSPTSGSTDTQYF. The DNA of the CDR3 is TGTGCCAGCTCACCTACCAGCGGGAGCACAGATACGCAGTATTTT. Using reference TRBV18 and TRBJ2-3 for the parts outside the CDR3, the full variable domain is NAGVMQNPRHLVRRRGQEARLRCSPMKGHSHVYWYRQLPEEGLKFMVYLQKENIIDESGMPKERFSAEFPKEGPSILRIQQVVRGDSAAYFCASSPTSGSTDTQYFGPGTRLTVL.

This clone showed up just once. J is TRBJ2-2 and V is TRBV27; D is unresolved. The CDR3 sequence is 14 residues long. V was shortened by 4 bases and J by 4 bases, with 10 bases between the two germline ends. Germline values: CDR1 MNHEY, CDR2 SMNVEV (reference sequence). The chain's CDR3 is CASSSDSLTGELFF. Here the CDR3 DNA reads TGTGCCAGCAGTTCAGACTCTCTCACCGGGGAGCTGTTTTTT.